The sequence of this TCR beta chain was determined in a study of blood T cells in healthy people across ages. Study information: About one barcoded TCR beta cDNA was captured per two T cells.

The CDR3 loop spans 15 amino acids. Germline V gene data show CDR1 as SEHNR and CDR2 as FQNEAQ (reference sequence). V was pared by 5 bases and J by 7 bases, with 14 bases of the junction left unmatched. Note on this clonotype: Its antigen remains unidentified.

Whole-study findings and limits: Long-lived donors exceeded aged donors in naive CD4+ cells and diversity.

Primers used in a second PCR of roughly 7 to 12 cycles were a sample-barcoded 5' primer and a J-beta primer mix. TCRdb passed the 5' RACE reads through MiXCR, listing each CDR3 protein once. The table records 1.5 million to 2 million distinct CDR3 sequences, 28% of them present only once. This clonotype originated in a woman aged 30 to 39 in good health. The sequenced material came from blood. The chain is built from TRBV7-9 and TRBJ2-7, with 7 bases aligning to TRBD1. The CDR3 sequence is CASSAGTVLTKEQYF. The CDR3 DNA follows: TGTGCCAGCAGCGCCGGGACAGTACTAACGAAGGAGCAGTACTTC.